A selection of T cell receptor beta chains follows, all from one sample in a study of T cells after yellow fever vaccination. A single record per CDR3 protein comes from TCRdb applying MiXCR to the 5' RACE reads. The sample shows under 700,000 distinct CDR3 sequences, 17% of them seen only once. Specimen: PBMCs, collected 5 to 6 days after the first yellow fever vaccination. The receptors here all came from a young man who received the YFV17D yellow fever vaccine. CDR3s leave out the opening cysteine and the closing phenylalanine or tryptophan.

CDR3: ASSWAPSGANVLT; V: TRBV7-6; J: TRBJ2-6
CDR3: SVEDGGEGLPLGDTQY; V: TRBV29-1; J: TRBJ2-3
CDR3: ASSPSGGKTGELF; V: TRBV6-2/TRBV6-3; J: TRBJ2-2
CDR3: ASSQGWQSNTGELF; V: TRBV4-2; J: TRBJ2-2
CDR3: ASSLSWGAGNEQF; V: TRBV2; J: TRBJ2-1
CDR3: ASSIGEAEAF; V: TRBV5-4; J: TRBJ1-1
CDR3: ASSLVARYNEQF; V: TRBV11-2; J: TRBJ2-1
CDR3: ASSQGGPSGANVLT; V: TRBV4-3; J: TRBJ2-6
CDR3: ASSRQGLDTGELF; V: TRBV5-1; J: TRBJ2-2
CDR3: ASSQELLGLNTQY; V: TRBV4-1; J: TRBJ2-3
CDR3: ASSQDLSLTDTEAF; V: TRBV4-3; J: TRBJ1-1
CDR3: ASSLNPDANTEAF; V: TRBV7-3; J: TRBJ1-1
CDR3: ASSYPGLAGGNEQF; V: TRBV6-2/TRBV6-3; J: TRBJ2-1
CDR3: ASSKGSSYNEQF; V: TRBV12-3/TRBV12-4; J: TRBJ2-1
CDR3: ASKVLDSSTDTQY; V: TRBV19; J: TRBJ2-3
CDR3: ASRSGTGVTEAF; V: TRBV5-1; J: TRBJ1-1
CDR3: ASSLDEFDTQY; V: TRBV27; J: TRBJ2-3
CDR3: ASSGTSTGELF; V: TRBV9; J: TRBJ2-2
CDR3: ASSLVGAHLTGELF; V: TRBV5-6; J: TRBJ2-2
CDR3: ASSPEGGGLINEQF; V: TRBV9; J: TRBJ2-1
CDR3: ATSREAGRYTGELF; V: TRBV15; J: TRBJ2-2
CDR3: ASSSTRGRTGSGYT; V: TRBV11-2; J: TRBJ1-2
CDR3: ASSLRDGSYSNQPQH; V: TRBV5-5; J: TRBJ1-5
CDR3: ASSQTPGLDEQF; V: TRBV7-9; J: TRBJ2-1
CDR3: ASSQVTAGAGFQETQY; V: TRBV21-1; J: TRBJ2-5
CDR3: ASSNYWEQF; V: TRBV6-6; J: TRBJ2-1
CDR3: ASSWGLRDTQY; V: TRBV5-1; J: TRBJ2-3